A selection of T cell receptor beta chains follows, all from one sample in a study of T cell repertoires in cytomegalovirus infection. One entry per CDR3 protein, called by TCRdb with MiXCR from the reads. Here the sample spans about 600,000 distinct CDR3 sequences, 20% to 30% being singletons. The material sequenced was CD8+ T cells from PBMCs. The source of these receptors is a human donor in good health (CMV status not recorded). Some clones in this sample may be carry-over from other donors' samples. CDR3s include the opening cysteine and the closing phenylalanine or tryptophan. D genes are given only for firm matches. The size of a clone is reported for some rows only, either as once, few or many, or as a class for expanded clones.

>TRBV7-8|TRBJ2-5|NA|TRBD2
CANSPPRLAMSQYF
TGTGCCAACAGCCCCCCGAGACTAGCAATGTCCCAGTACTTC
>TRBV7-4|TRBJ1-1|many|TRBD1
CASSDPGGTAEAFF
TGTGCCAGCAGCGACCCAGGGGGGACCGCTGAAGCTTTCTTT
>TRBV2|TRBJ1-5|NA|NA
CASSDQPRGQPQHF
TGTGCCAGCAGTGATCAACCCAGAGGTCAGCCCCAGCATTTT
>TRBV28|TRBJ1-6|NA|TRBD1
CASRVRTGVNSPLHF
TGTGCCAGCAGAGTGCGGACAGGGGTGAATTCACCCCTCCACTTT
>TRBV7-6|TRBJ2-7|few|NA
CASSFAGYNRDEQYF
TGTGCCAGCAGCTTCGCCGGGTACAATCGGGACGAGCAGTACTTC
>TRBV7-9|TRBJ1-4|few|NA
CASSLDRTREKLFF
TGTGCCAGCAGCTTAGATAGGACACGTGAAAAACTGTTTTTT
>TRBV7-8|TRBJ1-4|NA|NA
CASSLYTGAGEKLFF
TGTGCCAGCAGCTTATACACGGGGGCCGGTGAAAAACTGTTTTTT
>TRBV7-6|TRBJ1-2|NA|TRBD1
CASSSSTGDYGYTF
TGTGCCAGCAGCTCATCTACAGGGGACTATGGCTACACCTTC
>TRBV7-6|TRBJ2-3|few|NA
CASSSRDSLRADTQYF
TGTGCCAGCAGCTCTCGGGACTCTCTGCGCGCAGATACGCAGTATTTT
>TRBV4-1|TRBJ1-2|many|NA
CASSQDASYAYGYTF
TGCGCCAGCAGCCAAGATGCAAGTTACGCCTATGGCTACACCTTC
>TRBV5-1|TRBJ2-7|NA|TRBD1
CASSLGDRGLNKGYEQYF
TGCGCCAGCAGCTTGGGGGACAGGGGGCTCAATAAGGGCTACGAGCAGTACTTC
>TRBV14|TRBJ1-1|NA|NA
CASSPWGGWEAFF
TGTGCCAGCAGCCCCTGGGGGGGATGGGAAGCTTTCTTT
>TRBV6-2/TRBV6-3|TRBJ2-3|many|NA
CASSYRLDTQYF
TGTGCCAGCAGTTACCGGTTAGATACGCAGTATTTT
>TRBV20-1|TRBJ1-1|NA|NA
CTSGASEAFF
TGCACTTCAGGGGCCTCTGAAGCTTTCTTT
>TRBV6-2/TRBV6-3|TRBJ2-7|few|NA
CAGALGGSYEQYF
TGTGCCGGCGCCCTGGGAGGCTCCTACGAGCAGTACTTC
>TRBV4-3|TRBJ1-5|many|NA
CASSQDRGQPQHF
TGCGCCAGCAGCCAAGATCGGGGGCAGCCCCAGCATTTT
>TRBV28|TRBJ2-1|NA|TRBD1
CASSPRRLGQGYYNEQFF
TGTGCCAGCAGCCCACGCAGACTGGGACAGGGTTACTACAATGAGCAGTTCTTC
>TRBV20-1|TRBJ1-6|NA|NA
CSARAMEEYSPLHF
TGCAGTGCTAGAGCCATGGAGGAGTATTCACCCCTCCACTTT
>TRBV19|TRBJ2-4|few|NA
CASSILGFGTKNIQYF
TGTGCCAGTAGTATTTTAGGATTCGGGACCAAAAACATTCAGTACTTC
>TRBV7-3|TRBJ2-3|NA|NA
CASSLAPGHTDTQYF
TGTGCCAGCAGCTTAGCCCCGGGTCACACAGATACGCAGTATTTT
>TRBV27|TRBJ2-1|NA|TRBD1
CASSLPEPGQIIHSEQFF
TGTGCCAGCAGTCTTCCTGAACCGGGACAGATAATACACAGCGAGCAGTTCTTC
>TRBV7-6|TRBJ2-5|many|NA
CASSLVRYQETQYF
TGTGCCAGCAGCTTAGTAAGGTACCAAGAGACCCAGTACTTC
>TRBV7-2|TRBJ2-3|many|TRBD2
CASSRLAGDSTDTQYF
TGTGCCAGCAGCCGACTAGCGGGGGACAGCACAGATACGCAGTATTTT
>TRBV25-1|TRBJ2-5|NA|NA
CASSEYRETQYF
TGTGCCAGCAGTGAATATAGAGAGACCCAGTACTTC
>TRBV6-8|TRBJ1-2|NA|NA
CASSYMPNYGYTF
TGTGCCAGCAGTTATATGCCTAACTATGGCTACACCTTC
>TRBV9|TRBJ2-5|NA|TRBD1
CASSGTGLQETQYF
TGTGCCAGCAGCGGGACAGGACTTCAAGAGACCCAGTACTTC
>TRBV9|TRBJ1-2|NA|NA
CASSVEGYGYTF
TGTGCCAGCAGCGTAGAGGGATATGGCTACACCTTC
>TRBV20-1|TRBJ1-2|once|TRBD1
CSARPDRDRVVYGYTF
TGCAGTGCTCGACCGGACAGGGATAGAGTCGTCTATGGCTACACCTTC
>TRBV11-3|TRBJ1-2|once|NA
CASNCTGSPHYGYTF
TGTGCCAGTAACTGCACAGGATCGCCCCACTATGGCTACACCTTC
>TRBV14|TRBJ1-6|NA|NA
CASSQRERRDKVNSPLHF
TGTGCCAGCAGCCAACGGGAACGTCGGGACAAGGTTAATTCACCCCTCCACTTT
>TRBV2|TRBJ1-2|NA|TRBD1
CASSEPKGQANYGYTF
TGTGCCAGCAGTGAACCAAAGGGACAGGCGAACTATGGCTACACCTTC
>TRBV29-1|TRBJ2-3|NA|NA
CSVEAEQDGQDTQYF
TGCAGCGTTGAAGCTGAACAGGACGGACAAGATACGCAGTATTTT
>TRBV7-6|TRBJ2-4|many|NA
CASSLEPGRLAKNIQYF
TGTGCCAGCAGCTTAGAGCCAGGGAGACTAGCCAAAAACATTCAGTACTTC
>TRBV9|TRBJ2-3|many|NA
CASSVGGTDTQYF
TGTGCCAGCAGCGTAGGAGGGACAGATACGCAGTATTTT
>TRBV7-2|TRBJ2-1|many|NA
CASPQQFF
TGTGCCAGCCCCCAGCAGTTCTTC
>TRBV6-5|TRBJ2-6|many|NA
CASSRLQQSGANVLTF
TGTGCCAGCAGTAGACTACAGCAATCTGGGGCCAACGTCCTGACTTTC
>TRBV5-6|TRBJ1-1|NA|NA
CASSVDRYEAFF
TGTGCCAGCAGCGTGGACAGATATGAAGCTTTCTTT
>TRBV28|TRBJ1-2|few|NA
CASSMGITEHLYTF
TGTGCCAGCAGTATGGGAATTACGGAACACCTTTACACCTTC
>TRBV7-9|TRBJ2-1|many|NA
CASSLETPLEQFF
TGTGCCAGCAGCTTAGAAACCCCCCTAGAGCAGTTCTTC
>TRBV29-1|TRBJ2-6|NA|NA
CSVGDRFSGANVLTF
TGCAGCGTTGGGGACCGATTCTCTGGGGCCAACGTCCTGACTTTC
>TRBV20-1|TRBJ2-2|NA|NA
CSAREDGGNTGELFF
TGCAGTGCTAGAGAAGACGGGGGGAACACCGGGGAGCTGTTTTTT
>TRBV27|TRBJ1-1|NA|TRBD1
CASRLWTGGEPEAFF
TGTGCCAGCAGGCTATGGACAGGGGGCGAACCTGAAGCTTTCTTT
>TRBV19|TRBJ1-1|NA|NA
CASSTGSTEAFF
TGTGCCAGTTCTACAGGGTCAACTGAAGCTTTCTTT
>TRBV11-3|TRBJ2-2|many|NA
CASSTGGSGELFF
TGTGCCAGCAGCACCGGGGGTTCCGGGGAGCTGTTTTTT
>TRBV28|TRBJ1-1|NA|TRBD1
CASSLSPAYRGNTEAFF
TGTGCCAGCAGTTTATCCCCCGCATACAGGGGGAACACTGAAGCTTTCTTT
>TRBV4-1|TRBJ2-1|NA|NA
CANSQDKAANEQFF
TGCGCCAACAGCCAAGATAAAGCGGCAAATGAGCAGTTCTTC
>TRBV29-1|TRBJ1-1|few|NA
CSVEGFGRENTEAFF
TGCAGCGTTGAAGGTTTTGGCAGGGAGAACACTGAAGCTTTCTTT
>TRBV20-1|TRBJ1-5|few|NA
CSATVLNQPQHF
TGCAGTGCTACGGTCCTTAATCAGCCCCAGCATTTT
>TRBV19|TRBJ2-1|NA|TRBD2
CASSIVLLAGGTSEQFF
TGTGCCAGTAGTATAGTCCTCCTAGCGGGGGGCACAAGTGAGCAGTTCTTC
>TRBV12-3/TRBV12-4|TRBJ1-4|NA|TRBD1
CASSLTPGGEKLFF
TGTGCCAGCAGCCTAACTCCAGGGGGCGAAAAACTGTTTTTT
>TRBV14|TRBJ2-1|NA|NA
CASSQGVIYNEQFF
TGTGCCAGCAGCCAAGGGGTCATATACAATGAGCAGTTCTTC
>TRBV7-9|TRBJ2-3|NA|TRBD2
CASSVTLAGDRTDTQYF
TGTGCCAGCAGCGTAACTCTAGCGGGAGACCGAACAGATACGCAGTATTTT
>TRBV28|TRBJ1-1|many|NA
CASSSRPWAEAFF
TGTGCCAGCAGTTCGCGACCCTGGGCTGAAGCTTTCTTT
>TRBV12-5|TRBJ1-2|NA|NA
CASGLGRGPPYDGYGYTF
TGTGCTAGTGGCCTCGGCAGGGGTCCCCCCTACGATGGCTATGGCTACACCTTC
>TRBV7-2|TRBJ2-7|NA|TRBD2
CASSLGSWGGSFEQYF
TGTGCCAGCAGCTTGGGTTCTTGGGGGGGTTCTTTCGAGCAGTACTTC
>TRBV28|TRBJ1-1|many|NA
CASSFGQSTEAFF
TGTGCCAGCAGTTTTGGACAGAGCACTGAAGCTTTCTTT
>TRBV7-8|TRBJ1-5|many|NA
CASSLEVGEGGNQPQHF
TGTGCCAGCAGCTTAGAAGTAGGGGAGGGGGGCAATCAGCCCCAGCATTTT
>TRBV19|TRBJ2-1|few|TRBD2
CASSPSGETYNEQFF
TGTGCCAGTAGCCCCAGCGGGGAAACCTACAATGAGCAGTTCTTC
>TRBV7-9|TRBJ1-2|NA|NA
CASSPTGRGYGYTF
TGTGCCAGCAGCCCAACGGGGCGAGGCTATGGCTACACCTTC